This T cell receptor (beta chain) was obtained from a study of T cells in Graves' hyperthyroidism and ophthalmopathy. Study findings and constraints: Stable hyperthyroidism was separated from ophthalmopathy by a model based on 13 V-J features. Most expanded thyroid clonotypes above 0.001 recurred in blood.

This clonotype turned up a few times. Antigen unknown. This may be a read error, as it is one base from a much larger clone. The CDR3 is made up of 13 amino acids. The ends were cut back, 11 bases at V and 8 bases at J, with 19 bases in the middle. Germline loops: CDR1 MNHEY, CDR2 SVGEGT. The CDR3 regions of TCR beta were amplified from RNA transcripts. First-round RT-PCR of the TCR CDR3 relied on the HTBI primer set. TCRdb called the multiplex PCR reads again in MiXCR, with one record for every CDR3 protein. Seen here are about 110,000 distinct CDR3 sequences, roughly 15% observed once, and the top ten hold around two fifths. Exclusion of patients followed from uncontrolled infection, other autoimmune disease, pregnancy or lactation. Source material for PBMCs was around 10 ml fresh peripheral blood.

This clonotype originated in a woman between 45 and 65 years old with Graves' hyperthyroidism. The chain is built from TRBV6-2 or TRBV6-3 and TRBJ1-5; no clear D. The sample was blood. The CDR3 loop is CAGSSVGREPQHF. DNA for the CDR3: TGTGCCGGATCCTCGGTAGGACGCGAGCCCCAGCATTTT.